This TCR beta chain was sequenced during a study of vaccination and CD4 T cells after COVID-19. Study in general: Samples were taken after vaccination, a median of roughly 65 days after dose two, with a range of 14 to 241. Cells were stimulated with overlapping spike peptide pools from SARS-CoV-2, HCoV-NL63, HCoV-OC43 and HCoV-229E.

As to treatment: approximately 11-day PBMC culture with coronavirus spike peptide pools or control peptides (ViraFEST assay). With 9.5 to 10 ug/ml peptide pools and roughly 9.8 IU/ml IL-2, PBMCs were cultured at some 2 million per well. Sequenced with the Oncomine TCR Beta short-read assay was DNA taken from cultured CD4+ T cells. Each CDR3 protein gets one entry after TCRdb re-called the PCR reads with MiXCR. The sample lists about 13,000 distinct CDR3 sequences, approximately 46% occurring once. V lost 2 bases and J 0 bases, leaving 11 bases between the germline ends. The CDR3 spans 16 residues. Germline V gene lookup returns CDR1 MNHEY and CDR2 SVGEGT. Notes on this clonotype: Its target is unknown.

V is TRBV6-2 or TRBV6-3 and J is TRBJ2-4, with D perhaps TRBD2 (6 bases). The TCR was taken from a human donor who had recovered from COVID-19. Specimen: CD4+ T cells from blood, cultured in vitro, collected after SARS-CoV-2 vaccination. The CDR3 sequence: CASSYGGSLAKNIQYF. Written as DNA, the CDR3 is TGTGCCAGCAGTTACGGGGGGAGCTTAGCCAAAAACATTCAGTACTTC.